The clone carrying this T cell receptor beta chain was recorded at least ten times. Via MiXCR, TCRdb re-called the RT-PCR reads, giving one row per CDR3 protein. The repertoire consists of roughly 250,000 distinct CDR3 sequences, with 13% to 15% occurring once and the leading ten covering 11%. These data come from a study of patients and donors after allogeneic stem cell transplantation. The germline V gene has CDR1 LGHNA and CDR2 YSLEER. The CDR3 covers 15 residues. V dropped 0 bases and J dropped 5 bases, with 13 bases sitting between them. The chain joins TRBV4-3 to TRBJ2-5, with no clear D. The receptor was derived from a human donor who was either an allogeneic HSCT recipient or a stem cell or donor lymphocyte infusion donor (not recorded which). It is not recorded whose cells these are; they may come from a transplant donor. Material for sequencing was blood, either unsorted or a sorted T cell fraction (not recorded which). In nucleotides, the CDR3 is TGCGCCAGCAGCCAAGATCGCCGGAGTACGGAGACCCAGTACTTC. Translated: CASSQDRRSTETQYF.